This paragraph covers one T cell receptor beta chain sequence. Its antigen remains unknown. Only in-frame clones appear in the TCRdb table, and some are missing; sequencing was by immunoSEQ multiplex PCR. The repertoire holds under 30,000 clones, with over 75% as singletons. The sample belongs to a study of T cell responses to AZD1222 COVID-19 vaccine. Study outcomes and limitations: White British ancestry dominated among donors, who included more females, and clonal diversity was possibly underestimated. Only after the peak T cell response were repertoires sampled.

The sample consisted of peripheral blood, taken 28 days after the second AZD1222 dose. This receptor was taken from an adult who received the AZD1222 COVID-19 vaccine.

CDR3 in amino acids: CASSELGVGTDTQYF. The CDR3 nucleotides are TGTGCCAGCAGTGAACTTGGGGTCGGCACAGATACGCAGTATTTT. The gene calls are TRBV6-1 and TRBJ2-3; D unclear. The V gene's germline CDR1 is MNHNS and CDR2 SASEGT. This CDR3 has 15 amino acids. V shed 2 bases and J shed 1 base, with 10 bases lying between them.